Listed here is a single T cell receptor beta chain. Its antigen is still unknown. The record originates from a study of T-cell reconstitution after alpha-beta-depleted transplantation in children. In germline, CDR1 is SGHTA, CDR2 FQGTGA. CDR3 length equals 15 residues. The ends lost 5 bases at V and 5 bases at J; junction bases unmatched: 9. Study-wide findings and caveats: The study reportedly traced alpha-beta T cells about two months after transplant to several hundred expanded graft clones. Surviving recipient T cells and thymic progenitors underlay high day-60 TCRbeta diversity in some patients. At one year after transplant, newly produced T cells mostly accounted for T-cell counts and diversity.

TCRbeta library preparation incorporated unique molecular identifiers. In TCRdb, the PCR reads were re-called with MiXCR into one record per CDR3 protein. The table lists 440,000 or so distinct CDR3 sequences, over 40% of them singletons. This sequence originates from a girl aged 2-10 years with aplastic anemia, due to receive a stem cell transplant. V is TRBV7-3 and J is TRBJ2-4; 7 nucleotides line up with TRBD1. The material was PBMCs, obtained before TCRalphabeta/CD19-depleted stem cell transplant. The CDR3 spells CASSVQGSRENIQYF. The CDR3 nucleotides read TGTGCCAGCAGCGTACAGGGGAGCCGGGAAAACATTCAGTACTTC.